Listed below are T cell receptor beta chains from one sample, sequenced in a study of identical twins. TCRdb re-derived calls from the 5' RACE reads in MiXCR, one entry per CDR3 protein. Among some 1,700,000 distinct CDR3 sequences, less than 35% were seen once, and the ten largest hold about 0.27%. Material: cord blood. These receptors were collected from a newborn girl in good health. Each CDR3 is given with its conserved first and last residue. D genes are given only for firm matches. Clone size is shown for a subset of rows, as once, few, many or a class of expanded clone.

>NA|TRBV7-8|TRBJ1-2|NA
TGTGCCAGCAGCTTAGTATCGGGGGGTCGGGACTATGGCTACACCTTC
CASSLVSGGRDYGYTF
>few|TRBV29-1|TRBJ2-7|TRBD2
TGCAGCGGGCGGACTAGCGGGAGTTACGAGCAGTACTTC
CSGRTSGSYEQYF
>few|TRBV29-1|TRBJ2-3|NA
TGCAGCGCCAACCGAGGGGGGGGAACAGATACGCAGTATTTT
CSANRGGGTDTQYF
>NA|TRBV25-1|TRBJ2-1|TRBD2
TGTGCCAGCAGTACTAGCGGGAACTACAATGAGCAGTTCTTC
CASSTSGNYNEQFF
>NA|TRBV21-1|TRBJ1-2|NA
TGTGCCAGCAGCAAGAAGTGCCAGGGGAGCCTCTATGGCTACACCTTC
CASSKKCQGSLYGYTF
>few|TRBV7-2|TRBJ2-7|TRBD2
TGTGCCAGCAGCTTATCGGTTGGCAATAGCGGGAGCTACGAGCAGTACTTC
CASSLSVGNSGSYEQYF
>many|TRBV2|TRBJ2-7|NA
TGTGCCAGCAGAAAGGCGGTTCACGAGCAGTACTTC
CASRKAVHEQYF
>NA|TRBV27|TRBJ1-5|NA
TGTGCCAGTAGAAGGGACGGATATAGCAATCAGCCCCAGCATTTT
CASRRDGYSNQPQHF
>NA|TRBV12-3/TRBV12-4|TRBJ2-3|NA
TGTGCCAGCAGTTTGTGGACAGTCACAGATACGCAGTATTTT
CASSLWTVTDTQYF
>few|TRBV24-1|TRBJ2-5|NA
TGTGCCACCAGTTCCGCGGGGTCCCAGTACTTC
CATSSAGSQYF
>NA|TRBV6-5|TRBJ1-4|NA
TGTGCCAGCGGACCGATAACTAATGAAAAACTGTTTTTT
CASGPITNEKLFF
>NA|TRBV4-1|TRBJ2-7|NA
TGCGCCAGCAGCCAAGGAATCAGTACAGCCTACGAGCAGTACTTC
CASSQGISTAYEQYF
>NA|TRBV7-2|TRBJ2-2|TRBD2
TGTGCCAGCAGCTTTGGACTAGCGGGAGTCGGGGAGCTGTTTTTT
CASSFGLAGVGELFF
>once|TRBV7-9|TRBJ2-1|NA
TGTGCCAGCAGCTTACCTGCGTTCTACGAGCAGTTCTTC
CASSLPAFYEQFF
>NA|TRBV10-3|TRBJ1-2|TRBD1
TGTGCCATCAGTGGGTCCGGGACAGGATCTTCATATGGCTACACCTTC
CAISGSGTGSSYGYTF
>NA|TRBV6-1|TRBJ2-7|NA
TGTGCCAGCATTGAAGGGGGAGCCTCCTACGAGCAGTACTTC
CASIEGGASYEQYF
>few|TRBV7-8|TRBJ2-6|NA
TGTGCCAGCAGCAGGGAATTCTCTGGGGCCAACGTCCTGACTTTC
CASSREFSGANVLTF
>NA|TRBV7-2|TRBJ2-3|NA
TGTGCCAGCAGCGTAACTAGTGGGCTAGATACGCAGTATTTT
CASSVTSGLDTQYF
>few|TRBV20-1|TRBJ2-3|TRBD1
TGCAGTGCGAAAACAGGGGCCACAGATACGCAGTATTTT
CSAKTGATDTQYF
>few|TRBV7-2|TRBJ2-4|TRBD2
TGTGCCAGCAGCTTAGTCTTCCGCGGGGGGCTAGCCAAAAACATTCAGTACTTC
CASSLVFRGGLAKNIQYF
>NA|TRBV6-5|TRBJ2-7|NA
TGTGCCAGCAGCGAAACTAGGGTTTGGGACGAGCAGTACTTC
CASSETRVWDEQYF
>NA|TRBV20-1|TRBJ2-1|TRBD2
TGCAGTGCTCGGAGCGGGAGAAATGAGCAGTTCTTC
CSARSGRNEQFF
>many|TRBV4-2|TRBJ2-3|NA
TGTGCCAGCAGCCGCCAGGGAGCTAGCACAGATACGCAGTATTTT
CASSRQGASTDTQYF
>few|TRBV6-4|TRBJ2-3|TRBD2
TGTGCCAGCAGGACTAGCGGGGGGCCAGGGACAGATACGCAGTATTTT
CASRTSGGPGTDTQYF
>many|TRBV25-1|TRBJ2-3|TRBD2
TGTGCCAGCAGTGAAACTTGGGCGGGGGGAAGCACAGATACGCAGTATTTT
CASSETWAGGSTDTQYF
>few|TRBV5-1|TRBJ1-2|TRBD1
TGCGCCAGCAGCTTGACCTCACAGGGGGTTGATGGCTACACCTTC
CASSLTSQGVDGYTF
>NA|TRBV20-1|TRBJ2-3|NA
TGCAGTGCTAGCAGGGGGGATAAAGGGGGCACAGATACGCAGTATTTT
CSASRGDKGGTDTQYF
>NA|TRBV5-1|TRBJ1-5|NA
TGCGCCAGCAGACCCCCACCGGAGGCGGGCAATCAGCCCCAGCATTTT
CASRPPPEAGNQPQHF
>NA|TRBV30|TRBJ1-5|NA
TGTGCCTGGAGTGTCCAGGGTGGTCAGCCCCAGCATTTT
CAWSVQGGQPQHF
>once|TRBV12-3/TRBV12-4|TRBJ2-5|TRBD1
TGTGCCAGCAGCTGGACAGGGCTAGAGACCCAGTACTTC
CASSWTGLETQYF
>NA|TRBV12-3/TRBV12-4|TRBJ1-3|TRBD1
TGTGCCAGCAGAGGACAGGGTTCTGGAAACACCATATATTTT
CASRGQGSGNTIYF
>few|TRBV5-1|TRBJ2-7|TRBD2
TGCGCCAGCAGCTTTAGGTCGGGTCCTAGCGGGATAGGAACCTACAATGAGCAGTACTTC
CASSFRSGPSGIGTYNEQYF
>NA|TRBV20-1|TRBJ2-3|TRBD2
TGCAGTGCTAACGGACTAGCGGTCCTAGGAGCAGATACGCAGTATTTT
CSANGLAVLGADTQYF
>few|TRBV4-2|TRBJ2-1|TRBD2
TGTGCCAGCAGCCAAGATAGCGGGAGCAATGAGCAGTTCTTC
CASSQDSGSNEQFF
>NA|TRBV5-1|TRBJ2-3|NA
TGCGCCAGCAGCTCCGGCCGCCGGACGGGAGATACGCAGTATTTT
CASSSGRRTGDTQYF
>few|TRBV12-3/TRBV12-4|TRBJ2-3|TRBD2
TGTGCCAGCAGTACTAGCGGGGGATCAGATACGCAGTATTTT
CASSTSGGSDTQYF
>NA|TRBV24-1|TRBJ1-5|TRBD1
TGTGCCACCAGTGACCCGGGACAGCCGCGCAATCAGCCCCAGCATTTT
CATSDPGQPRNQPQHF
>NA|TRBV6-5|TRBJ2-3|TRBD2
TGTGCCAGCAGTTACATTTGCGGGGGGGCGACAGATACGCAGTATTTT
CASSYICGGATDTQYF
>NA|TRBV7-2|TRBJ2-2|NA
TGTGCCAGCAGCTTAGCGCGAAGCGGGTGGAACACCGGGGAGCTGTTTTTT
CASSLARSGWNTGELFF
>few|TRBV14|TRBJ1-5|TRBD1
TGTGCCAGCAGCCAAGGGACAGGGTGGATCAATCAGCCCCAGCATTTT
CASSQGTGWINQPQHF
>NA|TRBV11-2|TRBJ2-3|NA
TGTGCCAGCAGCACAACACTTTTGGGGCCTACCACAGATACGCAGTATTTT
CASSTTLLGPTTDTQYF
>few|TRBV21-1|TRBJ2-1|NA
TGTGCCAGCAGCAAGTGGGAGAGGGGCAATGAGCAGTTCTTC
CASSKWERGNEQFF